The next 22 T cell receptor beta chains were all read from a single sample in a study of Ad26.COV2.S vaccination and SARS-CoV-2 variants. This sample's treatment: some 19 received Ad26.COV2.S at low or high dose, single or two shots; five or six received placebo; per-sample allocation not given. On day 63 after the first injection, vaccine and placebo recipients gave samples. The table came from immunoSEQ multiplex PCR; TCRdb's copy has only in-frame clones and leaves some out. The table records 440,000 or so clones, roughly 91% of them present only once. This material consisted of peripheral blood, taken in a trial of Ad26.COV2.S vaccine versus placebo. Receptors originate from a person between 18 and 65 years old who received the Ad26.COV2.S COVID-19 vaccine or a placebo.

The J gene is TRBJ2-1, the V gene TRBV7-3; maybe TRBD1 (5 bases). Germline V CDR1 and CDR2: SGHTA, FQGTGA. CDR3 length: 15 amino acids. V was clipped by 5 bases and J by 7 bases, with 18 bases between them. CDR3 DNA: TGTGCCAGCAGCACCCCGCCGCAGGGTCAAAATGAGCAGTTCTTC. It encodes CASSTPPQGQNEQFF.

This clone was seen only a few times. This chain joins TRBV7-2 and TRBJ2-1; D unclear. The CDR3 runs to 12 residues. The germline V gene has CDR1 SGHTA and CDR2 FQGNSA. V lost 2 bases and J 9 bases, leaving 8 bases between the germline ends. The CDR3 DNA sequence: TGTGCCAGCAGCTTACCTCTAGGTGAGCAGTTCTTC. Translation: CASSLPLGEQFF.

The rearrangement links TRBV7-9 to TRBJ1-1; D not certain. This CDR3 is built from 14 residues. Per the germline V gene, CDR1 is SEHNR and CDR2 is FQNEAQ (reference sequence). The ends were cut back, 5 bases at V and 1 base at J, with 11 bases in the middle. CDR3 DNA: TGTGCCAGCAGCATCTCGGGAGGGAACACTGAAGCTTTCTTT. Translating it yields CASSISGGNTEAFF.

V is TRBV5-1 and J is TRBJ1-1, with a weak D call TRBD1 (6 bases). Germline CDR1 SGHRS, CDR2 YFSETQ. Trimming cost V 0 bases and J 5 bases, with 11 bases left between them. The CDR3 has 14 amino acids. CDR3 sequence: CASSLVGGGTEAFF. The CDR3 region has the DNA TGCGCCAGCAGCTTGGTAGGGGGTGGGACTGAAGCTTTCTTT.

This chain links TRBV7-2 with TRBJ1-1; D unclear. CDR1 is SGHTA and CDR2 is FQGNSA in the germline V gene. The CDR3 has 16 amino acids. V was clipped by 1 base and J by 1 base, with 13 bases between them. CDR3 residues: CASSLVAFSANTEAFF. The CDR3 coding sequence is TGTGCCAGCAGCTTAGTCGCCTTCAGTGCGAACACTGAAGCTTTCTTT.

This clone was picked up one time. V and J are TRBV20-1 and TRBJ2-7; D not resolved. The CDR3 sequence is 12 residues long. CDR1 DFQATT and CDR2 SNEGSKA come from the germline V gene (reference sequence). V was cut by 3 bases and J by 5 bases, with 11 bases left in between. In DNA form, the CDR3 reads TGCAGTGCTAGTGGGTATAATGACGAGCAGTACTTC. This translates into CSASGYNDEQYF.

V is TRBV18 and J is TRBJ1-2; 12 bases match TRBD1. Looked up from germline, CDR1 is KGHSH and CDR2 is LQKENI. With 2 bases clipped from V and 8 bases from J, the junction kept 6 bases outside the gene matches. The CDR3 runs to 15 residues. CDR3 amino acids: CASSPVGTGGAGYTF. The CDR3 DNA follows: TGTGCCAGCTCACCAGTCGGGACAGGGGGCGCAGGCTACACCTTC. Together with reference TRBV18 and TRBJ1-2, the CDR3 gives the full variable domain: NAGVMQNPRHLVRRRGQEARLRCSPMKGHSHVYWYRQLPEEGLKFMVYLQKENIIDESGMPKERFSAEFPKEGPSILRIQQVVRGDSAAYFCASSPVGTGGAGYTFGSGTRLTVV.

The chain links TRBV9 to TRBJ2-3; TRBD2 aligns across 10 bases. This CDR3 comprises 17 residues. Germline values: CDR1 SGDLS, CDR2 YYNGEE. J was trimmed by 4 bases and V by 0 bases; bases with no gene match: 8. For the CDR3, the DNA is TGTGCCAGCAGCGTAGGGAGCGGGAGGGCCAGGGCAGATACGCAGTATTTT. This codes for CASSVGSGRARADTQYF.

This clone was counted only a few times. The chain joins TRBV7-3 to TRBJ2-7; 9 bases align to TRBD1. This CDR3 region has 16 residues. CDR1 SGHTA and CDR2 FQGTGA come from the germline V gene. The J segment lost 3 bases and the V segment lost 1 base, leaving 7 bases of the junction unmatched. CDR3 sequence (DNA): TGTGCCAGCAGCTTAATGGCACAGGGGGCTGGCTACGAGCAGTACTTC. Translating it yields CASSLMAQGAGYEQYF.

The chain recombines TRBV4-3 with TRBJ2-7; TRBD2 agrees at 9 bases. The CDR3 sequence is 19 residues long. Germline CDR1 reads LGHNA; CDR2 reads YSLEER. The ends lost 0 bases at V and 2 bases at J; junction bases unmatched: 14. The CDR3 DNA follows: TGCGCCAGCAGCCAAGATTCGGTGGCTAGCGGGGCAGCTCCCTACGAGCAGTACTTC. Its translation is CASSQDSVASGAAPYEQYF.

The J gene is TRBJ2-1, the V gene TRBV28, with 11 bases matching TRBD2. CDR3 length: 18 residues. V lost 7 bases and J lost 2; bases outside the gene matches: 13. CDR1 and CDR2 from the germline V gene are MDHEN and SYDVKM. CDR3 DNA: TGTGCCAGCACACCGGGACTAGCGGTCCCAGGGGCCTACAATGAGCAGTTCTTC. Its translation is CASTPGLAVPGAYNEQFF.

This clone was detected only once. The V gene is TRBV2, the J gene TRBJ1-1; possible D gene TRBD1, 5 bases. V was trimmed by 3 bases and J by 5 bases, leaving 10 bases between them. The CDR3 extends over 13 amino acids. Per germline, CDR1 SNHLY and CDR2 FYNNEI. This CDR3 is CASSDRAVTEAFF. In DNA, the CDR3 is TGTGCCAGCAGTGACAGGGCTGTTACTGAAGCTTTCTTT.

V gene TRBV10-3 combines with J gene TRBJ1-5, with D possibly being TRBD1 (6 bases). This CDR3 comprises 13 residues. Germline V gene lookup returns CDR1 ENHRY and CDR2 SYGVKD. The V end lost 6 bases, the J end lost 5 bases, and 11 bases lay between the germline ends. CDR3 in DNA: TGTGCCATCAGGTACAGGGATGATCAGCCCCAGCATTTT. Its protein is CAIRYRDDQPQHF.

The chain combines TRBV21-1 with TRBJ2-7. TRBV21-1 is recorded as a pseudogene. The CDR3 runs 16 residues. CDR3 in amino acids: CASSKGGAGSGYEQYF. The CDR3 DNA sequence: TGTGCCAGCAGCAAAGGGGGGGCGGGATCAGGCTACGAGCAGTACTTC.

The J gene is TRBJ2-7, the V gene TRBV20-1; D is ambiguous. The CDR3 length is 10 residues. Per the germline V gene, CDR1 is DFQATT and CDR2 is SNEGSKA (reference sequence). V lost 4 bases to trimming and J lost 9 bases, with 10 bases between them. Written as DNA, the CDR3 is TGCAGTGCTATGACGGATGGGCAGTACTTC. It specifies CSAMTDGQYF.

About this clone: The same CDR3 can be traced to other DNA sequences in this sample. The J gene is TRBJ1-2, the V gene TRBV29-1; tentatively, D is TRBD1 (5 bases). CDR1 SQVTM and CDR2 ANQGSEA come from the germline V gene. V was shortened by 4 bases and J by 2 bases, with 8 bases between the two germline ends. CDR3 length: 12 amino acids. The CDR3 reads CSVVGTNYGYTF. The DNA of the CDR3 is TGCAGCGTTGTGGGGACGAACTATGGCTACACCTTC.

This sequence joins TRBV7-8 and TRBJ2-3; perhaps TRBD2 as D (6 bases). The CDR3 extends over 18 amino acids. Germline CDR1 SGHVS, CDR2 FQNEAQ. V was shortened by 0 bases and J by 2 bases, with 18 bases between the two germline ends. The DNA for the CDR3 is TGTGCCAGCAGCTTAGCTGGGTTTCCTAGCGCGTACACAGATACGCAGTATTTT. Residues: CASSLAGFPSAYTDTQYF.

The chain has TRBV7-9 and TRBJ2-1, with 7 positions matching TRBD1. The CDR3 covers 15 residues. CDR1 is SEHNR and CDR2 is FQNEAQ in the germline V gene (reference sequence). Trimming removed 5 bases from V and 4 bases from J; junction bases left unmatched: 8. CDR3 in amino acids: CASSVPGTAYNEQFF. The DNA for the CDR3 is TGTGCCAGCAGCGTACCCGGGACAGCGTACAATGAGCAGTTCTTC.

Remarks on this clone: Other DNA sequences in this specimen translate into the identical CDR3. The rearrangement uses TRBV9 and TRBJ2-5; D unresolved. Germline V CDR1 and CDR2: SGDLS, YYNGEE. The CDR3 is made up of 12 amino acids. V lost 3 bases, J lost 2 bases, and 5 bases lay in between. DNA of the CDR3: TGTGCCAGCAGCGCCAATCAAGAGACCCAGTACTTC. It specifies CASSANQETQYF.

The V gene is TRBV28, the J gene TRBJ1-6; 8 bases are shared with TRBD1. The J segment lost 6 bases and the V segment lost 3 bases, leaving 1 base of the junction unmatched. Per germline, CDR1 MDHEN and CDR2 SYDVKM. The CDR3 loop spans 14 amino acids. The CDR3 is CASSLQGANSPLHF. CDR3 sequence (DNA): TGTGCCAGCAGTTTGCAGGGGGCTAATTCACCCCTCCACTTT.

This clone was seen just once. CDR3 in DNA: TGTGCCAGCCTCCTCGGGACTAGCAACAATGAGCAGTTCTTC. The encoded protein is CASLLGTSNNEQFF. This chain links TRBV2 with TRBJ2-1; 9 bases are a match to TRBD2. Germline V gives CDR1 SNHLY, CDR2 FYNNEI. This CDR3 is built from 14 residues. After removal of 8 bases from V and 5 bases from J, the junction contained 7 bases not matched to a gene. Supplemented by reference TRBV2 and TRBJ2-1, the full variable domain reads EPEVTQTPSHQVTQMGQEVILRCVPISNHLYFYWYRQILGQKVEFLVSFYNNEISEKSEIFDDQFSVERPDGSNFTLKIRSTKLEDSAMYFCASLLGTSNNEQFFGPGTRLTVL.

This clone was observed once. The V gene is TRBV9, the J gene TRBJ2-3; 8 bases line up with TRBD2. The V gene end was trimmed by 0 bases and the J gene end by 7 bases; junction bases not matched to a gene: 10. CDR1 SGDLS and CDR2 YYNGEE come from the germline V gene. CDR3 length equals 16 residues. The CDR3 DNA sequence: TGTGCCAGCAGCGTAGCTACGGGGACTAGTCCGTATACGCAGTATTTT. As protein: CASSVATGTSPYTQYF. The full variable domain, rest sourced from reference TRBV9 and TRBJ2-3, is DSGVTQTPKHLITATGQRVTLRCSPRSGDLSVYWYQQSLDQGLQFLIQYYNGEERAKGNILERFSAQQFPDLHSELNLSSLELGDSALYFCASSVATGTSPYTQYFGPGTRLTVL.